The next 9 T cell receptor beta chains were all read from a single sample in a study of blood T cell repertoires in COVID-19. Here immunoSEQ multiplex PCR was the method, and the copy in TCRdb shows in-frame clones only, minus some. This sample carries about 110,000 clones, around 83% of them seen once, and the ten largest clones take over 1.2%. The specimen was peripheral blood. These receptors came from a man aged 40-55 years with acute or convalescent COVID-19.

The CDR3 DNA sequence: TGTGCCAGCACGGGGTCTGGGAGGACGCAGTATTTT. Protein: CASTGSGRTQYF. The J gene is TRBJ2-3, the V gene TRBV13, with a possible D match to TRBD2 (6 bases). CDR3 length: 12 amino acids. Germline V CDR1 and CDR2: PRHDT, FYEKMQ (reference sequence). Trimming removed 7 bases from V and 9 bases from J, with 14 bases in between.

The chain couples TRBV29-1 to TRBJ2-5; perhaps TRBD2 as D (6 bases). Germline V gene data show CDR1 as SQVTM and CDR2 as ANQGSEA. Trimming left V 3 bases short and J 5 bases short, with 13 bases between. The CDR3 is made up of 13 amino acids. The CDR3 loop reads CSVDGAGSETQYF. As DNA, the CDR3 is TGCAGCGTTGATGGGGCGGGATCTGAGACCCAGTACTTC.

The V call is TRBV5-1, the J call TRBJ1-4; a possible D gene is TRBD1 (5 bases). This CDR3 contains 14 residues. From germline, CDR1 is SGHRS and CDR2 YFSETQ. The V end lost 0 bases, the J end lost 10 bases, and 13 bases lay between the germline ends. CDR3 sequence (DNA): TGCGCCAGCAGCTTGGATTCTCGCGGGGGAAAACTGTTTTTT. As protein: CASSLDSRGGKLFF. Variable domain in full (rest from reference TRBV5-1 and TRBJ1-4): KAGVTQTPRYLIKTRGQQVTLSCSPISGHRSVSWYQQTPGQGLQFLFEYFSETQRNKGNFPGRFSGRQFSNSRSEMNVSTLELGDSALYLCASSLDSRGGKLFFGSGTQLSVL.

As regards this clone: Additional DNA sequences in this sample encode the identical CDR3. J is TRBJ2-7 and V is TRBV28, with TRBD2 matching over 11 bases. Germline V gene lookup returns CDR1 MDHEN and CDR2 SYDVKM. With V trimmed by 5 bases and J by 0 bases, 0 bases remained unmatched. CDR3 length: 14 residues. CDR3 DNA: TGTGCCAGCAGTCTAGCGGGAGGCTCCTACGAGCAGTACTTC. Its translation: CASSLAGGSYEQYF.

This chain joins TRBV2 and TRBJ2-7; D may be TRBD1 (5 bases). This CDR3 is 12 amino acids long. Germline-derived CDR1 and CDR2 are SNHLY and FYNNEI. V gave up 5 bases and J gave up 3 bases, with 8 bases separating them. CDR3 in DNA: TGTGCCAGCAGTCTACAGGACTACGAGCAGTACTTC. This sequence encodes CASSLQDYEQYF.

The V gene is TRBV25-1, the J gene TRBJ2-3, with D perhaps matching TRBD2 (6 bases). The V gene's germline CDR1 is MGHDK and CDR2 SYGVNS. V was trimmed by 5 bases and J by 3 bases, leaving 18 bases between them. This CDR3 is 16 amino acids long. CDR3 in DNA: TGTGCCAGCAGTTCCACCCACGGGACTTGGACAGATACGCAGTATTTT. Translating it yields CASSSTHGTWTDTQYF.

The J gene is TRBJ1-1, the V gene TRBV29-1; 9 bases line up with TRBD1. Germline CDR1 SQVTM, CDR2 ANQGSEA. The V gene end was trimmed by 2 bases and the J gene end by 1 base; junction bases not matched to a gene: 2. This CDR3 has 14 residues. The CDR3 DNA sequence: TGCAGCGTTGAAAAGGACAGGGGGAACACTGAAGCTTTCTTT. Residues: CSVEKDRGNTEAFF.

V usage is TRBV13 and J usage is TRBJ2-7, with 9 nucleotides matching TRBD1. CDR1 is PRHDT and CDR2 is FYEKMQ in the germline V gene (reference sequence). J was trimmed by 5 bases and V by 3 bases; bases with no gene match: 8. The CDR3 has 15 amino acids. CDR3 coding DNA: TGTGCCAGCAGCTTTCACCGGACAGGGGTCCACGAGCAGTACTTC. It encodes CASSFHRTGVHEQYF.

This rearrangement joins TRBV7-2 to TRBJ2-7; 7 nucleotides agree with TRBD2. V lost 0 bases and J lost 0; bases outside the gene matches: 14. This CDR3 has 19 residues. The germline V gene encodes CDR1 SGHTA and CDR2 FQGNSA. In DNA, the CDR3 is TGTGCCAGCAGCTTAGCGGTTGGGGATGGGGCGGGGGTCTCCTACGAGCAGTACTTC. Its protein product is CASSLAVGDGAGVSYEQYF.